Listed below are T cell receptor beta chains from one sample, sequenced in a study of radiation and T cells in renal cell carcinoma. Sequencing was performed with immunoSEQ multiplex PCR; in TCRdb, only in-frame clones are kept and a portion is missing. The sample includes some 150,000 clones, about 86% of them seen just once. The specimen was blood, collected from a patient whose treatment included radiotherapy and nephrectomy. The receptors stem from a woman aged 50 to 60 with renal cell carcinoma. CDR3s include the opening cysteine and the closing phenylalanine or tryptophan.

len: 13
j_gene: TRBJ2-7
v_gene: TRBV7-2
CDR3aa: CASSSYSGYEQYF

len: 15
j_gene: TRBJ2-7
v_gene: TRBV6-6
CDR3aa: CASSKGQAIPNEQYF

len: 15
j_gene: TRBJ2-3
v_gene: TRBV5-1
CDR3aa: CASRWSGGGTDTQYF

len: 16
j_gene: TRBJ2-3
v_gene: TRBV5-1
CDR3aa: CASSLALGLAADTQYF

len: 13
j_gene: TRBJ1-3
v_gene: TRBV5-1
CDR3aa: CASSPEWGNTIYF

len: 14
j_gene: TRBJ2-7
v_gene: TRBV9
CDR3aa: CASSVGRASYEQYF

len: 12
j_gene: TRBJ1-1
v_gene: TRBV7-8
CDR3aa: CASSLRRTEAFF

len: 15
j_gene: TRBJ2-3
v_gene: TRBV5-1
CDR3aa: CASSLQGEGTDTQYF

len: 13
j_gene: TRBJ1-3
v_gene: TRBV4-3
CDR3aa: CASSSGPRDTIYF

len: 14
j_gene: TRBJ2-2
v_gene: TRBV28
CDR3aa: CASSSRGNTGELFF

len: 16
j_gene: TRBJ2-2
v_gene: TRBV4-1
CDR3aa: CASSPGWGSNTGELFF

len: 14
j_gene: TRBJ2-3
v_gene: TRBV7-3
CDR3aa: CASSYTGSTDTQYF

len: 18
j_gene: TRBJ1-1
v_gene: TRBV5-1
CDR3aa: CASSLVGTGGSGNTEAFF

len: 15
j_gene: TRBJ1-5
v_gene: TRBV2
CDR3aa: CASTKEGLGNQPQHF

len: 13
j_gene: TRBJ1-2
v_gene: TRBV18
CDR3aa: CASSRAWDYGYTF

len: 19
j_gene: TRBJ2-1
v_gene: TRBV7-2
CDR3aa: CASSPNPSSGSISYNEQFF

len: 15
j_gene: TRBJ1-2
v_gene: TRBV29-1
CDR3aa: CSVRGGHGQGYGYTF

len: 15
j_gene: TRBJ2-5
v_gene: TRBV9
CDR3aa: CASSPTGTVKETQYF

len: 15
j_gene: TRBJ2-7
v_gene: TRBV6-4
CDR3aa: CASVRPGPTSPEQYF

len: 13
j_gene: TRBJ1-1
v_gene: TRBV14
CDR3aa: CASSRLETGEAFF

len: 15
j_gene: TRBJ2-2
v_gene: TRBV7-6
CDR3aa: CASSLVYRNTGELFF

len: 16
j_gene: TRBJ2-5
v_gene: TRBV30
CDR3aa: CAWSAPGTLFVGTQYF

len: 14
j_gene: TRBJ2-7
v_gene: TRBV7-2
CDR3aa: CASSLSRADYEQYF

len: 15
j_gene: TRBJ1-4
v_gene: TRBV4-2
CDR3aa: CASSQEVLGGEKLFF

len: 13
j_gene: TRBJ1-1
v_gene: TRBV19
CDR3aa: CASRRQGRAEAFF

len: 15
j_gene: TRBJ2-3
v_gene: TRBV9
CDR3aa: CASSPRGQRTDTQYF

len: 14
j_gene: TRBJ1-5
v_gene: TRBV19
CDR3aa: CASSTRTGNQPQHF

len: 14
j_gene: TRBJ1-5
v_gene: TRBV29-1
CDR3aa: CSVISGGGNQPQHF

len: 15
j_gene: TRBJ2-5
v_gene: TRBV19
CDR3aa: CASSIGAGGRETQYF

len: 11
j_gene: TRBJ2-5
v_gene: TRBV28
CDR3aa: CASSFGETQYF

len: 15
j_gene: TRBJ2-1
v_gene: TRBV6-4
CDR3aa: CASSEKAGGPDEQFF

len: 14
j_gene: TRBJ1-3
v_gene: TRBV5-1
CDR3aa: CASSGTLTSDTIYF

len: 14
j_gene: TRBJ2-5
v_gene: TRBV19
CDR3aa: CASTRDRGWETQYF

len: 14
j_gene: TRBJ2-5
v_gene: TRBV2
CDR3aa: CASRWMGLGETQYF

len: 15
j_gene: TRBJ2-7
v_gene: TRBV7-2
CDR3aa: CASSQTGTGVYEQYF

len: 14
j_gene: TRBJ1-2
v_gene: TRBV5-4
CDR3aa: CASSLGTANYGYTF

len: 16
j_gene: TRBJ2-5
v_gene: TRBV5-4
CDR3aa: CASRQDGDRTKETQYF

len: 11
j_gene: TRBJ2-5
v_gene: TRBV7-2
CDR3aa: CASSAGETQYF

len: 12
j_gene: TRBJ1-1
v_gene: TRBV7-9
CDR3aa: CASSPGAVEAFF

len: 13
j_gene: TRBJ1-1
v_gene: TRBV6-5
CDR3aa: CASSSILGAEAFF

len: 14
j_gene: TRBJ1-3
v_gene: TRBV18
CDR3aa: CASSTDRAGNTIYF

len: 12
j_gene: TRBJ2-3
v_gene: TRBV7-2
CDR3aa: CASSLGQGALYF

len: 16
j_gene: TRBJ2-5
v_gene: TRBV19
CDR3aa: CASSKQRGAIQETQYF

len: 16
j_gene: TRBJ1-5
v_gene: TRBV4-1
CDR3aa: CASSQTDRGYVQPQHF

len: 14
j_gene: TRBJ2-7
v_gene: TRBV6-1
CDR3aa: CASSMTGGGYEQYF

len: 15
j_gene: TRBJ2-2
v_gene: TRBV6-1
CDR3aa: CASSESGQNTGELFF

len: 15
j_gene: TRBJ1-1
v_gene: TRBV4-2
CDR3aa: CASSQGGARGTEAFF

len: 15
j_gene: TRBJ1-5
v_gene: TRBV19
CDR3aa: CASSIGGAWNQPQHF

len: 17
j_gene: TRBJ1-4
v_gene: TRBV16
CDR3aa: CASSPARPGQINEKLFF

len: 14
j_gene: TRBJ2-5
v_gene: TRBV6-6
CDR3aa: CASSYSLFEGTQYF

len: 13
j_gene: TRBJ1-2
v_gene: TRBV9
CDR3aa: CASSLREGGGYTF

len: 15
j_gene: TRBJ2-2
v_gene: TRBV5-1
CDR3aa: CASSADPGGTGELFF

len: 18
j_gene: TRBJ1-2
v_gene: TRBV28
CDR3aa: CASSLYRTVRPPNYGYTF

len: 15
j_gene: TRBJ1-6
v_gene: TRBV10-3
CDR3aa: CAISEYRGGNSPLHF

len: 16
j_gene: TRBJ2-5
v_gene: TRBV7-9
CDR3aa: CASSLTPASPAETQYF